Listed here are 4 T cell receptor beta chains from one sample, sequenced in a study of control samples from healthy donors and cancer patients. This table comes from immunoSEQ multiplex PCR, and its TCRdb copy is limited to in-frame clones, with some not included. The repertoire has around 130,000 clones, 80% to 95% of them found once; the top ten carry around 8.9%. The sequenced sample consisted of blood. The receptors were gathered from a man aged 18 to 29 in good health.

This clone was counted once. The chain is built from TRBV3-1 (or the pseudogene TRBV3-2) and TRBJ2-1, with 7 bases matching TRBD2. CDR1 is LGHDT and CDR2 is YNNKEL in the germline V gene (reference sequence). V was pared by 1 base and J by 3 bases, with 9 bases of the junction left unmatched. CDR3 length: 17 residues. In DNA, the CDR3 is TGTGCCAGCAGCCAAGTGGGAGGGCGAGGAATCTACAATGAGCAGTTCTTC. This gives the protein CASSQVGGRGIYNEQFF.

The chain is built from TRBV10-3 and TRBJ2-3; 7 bases match TRBD2. The length of the CDR3 is 14 residues. V lost 4 bases to trimming and J lost 0 bases; unmatched junction nucleotides: 1. Germline values: CDR1 ENHRY, CDR2 SYGVKD. The CDR3 reads CAISGGGSTDTQYF. CDR3 sequence (DNA): TGTGCCATCAGTGGGGGGGGGAGCACAGATACGCAGTATTTT.

The chain employs TRBV10-1 and TRBJ2-3, with D maybe TRBD1 (5 bases). V was trimmed by 6 bases and J by 4 bases, leaving 11 bases between them. The germline V gene encodes CDR1 WNHNN and CDR2 SYGVQD (reference sequence). The CDR3 has 13 amino acids. The CDR3 loop is CASRPGSADTQYF. CDR3 DNA: TGCGCCAGCAGGCCAGGGTCGGCAGATACGCAGTATTTT.

This chain connects TRBV12-3 or TRBV12-4 to TRBJ2-5; D ambiguous. Trimming stripped 6 bases from V and 4 bases from J, with 12 bases between. This CDR3 is 13 amino acids long. This chain's CDR3 is CASRLHESETQYF. The CDR3 nucleotides read TGTGCCAGCAGATTGCATGAGTCAGAGACCCAGTACTTC.